This T cell receptor (beta chain) was documented in a study of preoperative IRX-2 immunotherapy in early breast cancer. Clones were read by immunoSEQ multiplex PCR, and TCRdb kept only the in-frame ones, dropping some. The repertoire holds about 89,000 clones, approximately 90% seen once, with around 2% in the top ten. Trimming removed 1 base from V and 4 bases from J, with 7 bases in between. This CDR3 is 14 amino acids long. Germline V gene sequence: CDR1 SGHVS, CDR2 FNYEAQ. Treatment noted: preoperative locoregional IRX-2 cytokine immunotherapy. Preoperative locoregional IRX-2 cytokine immunotherapy was tested in the phase Ib source study.

The source is a human donor with breast cancer. Specimen: tumor tissue, collected after IRX-2 immunotherapy. The chain recombines TRBV7-6 with TRBJ1-4, with D hard to call. The CDR3 loop reads CASSLGTDNEKLFF. The CDR3 bases are TGTGCCAGCAGCTTAGGTACAGATAATGAAAAACTGTTTTTT.